The 16 T cell receptor beta chains listed next were all sequenced from one sample in a study of control samples from healthy donors and cancer patients. Repertoires were generated with immunoSEQ multiplex PCR, while TCRdb's copy carries only in-frame clones and drops some. The data hold approximately 69,000 clones, with roughly nine tenths observed a single time. The sequenced sample consisted of PBMCs. Receptors originate from a man aged 55 to 70 with colorectal cancer.

The chain combines TRBV5-1 with TRBJ2-1, with TRBD2 matching 10 bases. Germline V gene data show CDR1 as SGHRS and CDR2 as YFSETQ. This CDR3 contains 17 residues. Unmatched junction bases numbered 11, after V lost 1 base and J lost 7 bases. CDR3 loop: CASSLTSGGAIWNEQFF. CDR3 in DNA: TGCGCCAGCAGCTTGACCAGCGGGGGGGCAATTTGGAATGAGCAGTTCTTC.

The gene calls are TRBV11-2 and TRBJ2-2; TRBD2 agrees at 7 bases. Germline trimming cut 0 bases from V and 0 bases from J; bases unmatched to any gene: 4. CDR1 is SGHAT, CDR2 FQNNGV, per germline. CDR3 length equals 17 residues. CDR3 DNA: TGTGCCAGCAGCTTAGATGGTCGGGGGGCGAACACCGGGGAGCTGTTTTTT. It encodes CASSLDGRGANTGELFF.

This clone was seen a handful of times. The rearrangement links TRBV7-9 to TRBJ2-3; 9 positions agree with TRBD1. The germline V gene encodes CDR1 SEHNR and CDR2 FQNEAQ (reference sequence). V was clipped by 6 bases and J by 1 base; unmatched bases: 8. The CDR3 sequence is 16 residues long. The CDR3 DNA follows: TGTGCCAGCAGTTCACTGCGGACAGGGGGCACAGATACGCAGTATTTT. Translating it yields CASSSLRTGGTDTQYF.

This chain uses TRBV15 with TRBJ1-2, with TRBD1 matching over 9 bases. The V gene's germline CDR1 is LNHNV and CDR2 YYDKDF (reference sequence). With V trimmed by 4 bases and J by 5 bases, 8 bases remained unmatched. The CDR3 has 15 amino acids. The CDR3 loop reads CATSTRQGGLYGYTF. The CDR3 nucleotides read TGTGCCACCAGCACGCGACAGGGGGGCCTTTATGGCTACACCTTC. Supplemented by reference TRBV15 and TRBJ1-2, the full variable domain reads DAMVIQNPRYQVTQFGKPVTLSCSQTLNHNVMYWYQQKSSQAPKLLFHYYDKDFNNEADTPDNFQSRRPNTSFCFLDIRSPGLGDTAMYLCATSTRQGGLYGYTFGSGTRLTVV.

This clone was seen once. V usage is TRBV19 and J usage is TRBJ1-2, with D perhaps matching TRBD1 (5 bases). From germline, CDR1 is LNHDA and CDR2 SQIVND (reference sequence). The CDR3 runs 14 residues. Trimming took off 6 bases at V and 4 bases at J, with 15 bases between the two ends. As DNA, the CDR3 is TGTGCCAGTAGGGCCGCGGCAGGGACCTATGGCTACACCTTC. Translated: CASRAAAGTYGYTF. The whole variable domain, remainder taken from reference TRBV19 and TRBJ1-2, is DGGITQSPKYLFRKEGQNVTLSCEQNLNHDAMYWYRQDPGQGLRLIYYSQIVNDFQKGDIAEGYSVSREKKESFPLTVTSAQKNPTAFYLCASRAAAGTYGYTFGSGTRLTVV.

This chain connects TRBV28 to TRBJ1-5; the match to TRBD1 covers 8 bases. Germline trimming cut 3 bases from V and 3 bases from J; bases unmatched to any gene: 4. The CDR3 has 15 amino acids. Germline lookup yields CDR1 MDHEN and CDR2 SYDVKM. CDR3 sequence: CASSFGDRTNQPQHF. The DNA for the CDR3 is TGTGCCAGCAGTTTTGGGGACAGGACCAATCAGCCCCAGCATTTT.

The chain employs TRBV5-6 and TRBJ2-1; no firm D call. V shed 4 bases and J shed 0 bases, with 14 bases lying between them. Germline loops: CDR1 SGHDT, CDR2 YYEEEE. The length of the CDR3 is 16 residues. CDR3: CASSLVGENSYNEQFF. The CDR3 nucleotides read TGTGCCAGCAGCCTAGTGGGTGAGAACTCCTACAATGAGCAGTTCTTC.

This chain joins TRBV5-1 and TRBJ2-2; 8 bases line up with TRBD1. This CDR3 is 17 amino acids long. The germline CDR1 and CDR2 sequences are SGHRS and YFSETQ. V was pared by 2 bases and J by 2 bases, with 8 bases of the junction left unmatched. The CDR3 bases are TGCGCCAGCAGCTTCCCCTATGGGACAGGTAACACCGGGGAGCTGTTTTTT. Protein sequence: CASSFPYGTGNTGELFF.

The chain uses TRBV29-1 and TRBJ1-1, with 8 nucleotides matching TRBD1. The CDR3 loop spans 13 amino acids. The germline V gene encodes CDR1 SQVTM and CDR2 ANQGSEA. With V trimmed by 7 bases and J by 7 bases, 11 bases remained unmatched. CDR3 sequence reads: CSAQGGAPREAFF. The CDR3 DNA reads TGCAGCGCACAGGGGGGGGCCCCCCGTGAAGCTTTCTTT.

This rearrangement joins TRBV7-2 to TRBJ2-5; TRBD2 aligns across 9 bases. J gave up 2 bases and V 6 bases, and 7 bases lay outside the gene matches. This CDR3 contains 15 residues. CDR1 is SGHTA, CDR2 FQGNSA, per germline. The CDR3 here is CASSFQRGVQETQYF. For the CDR3, the DNA is TGTGCCAGCAGTTTCCAGCGGGGGGTTCAAGAGACCCAGTACTTC.

The chain uses TRBV5-4 and TRBJ1-2; D may be TRBD1 (5 bases). Germline V gives CDR1 SGHNT, CDR2 YYREEE (reference sequence). The CDR3 has 16 amino acids. Trimming cost V 0 bases and J 7 bases, with 19 bases left between them. As DNA, the CDR3 is TGTGCCAGCAGCTTGGCCGGGTGGCGACAGAGCGGTGGCTACACCTTC. Translated, it gives CASSLAGWRQSGGYTF.

The chain links TRBV18 to TRBJ2-2, with D unresolved. The CDR3 runs to 12 residues. Trimming removed 4 bases at V and 4 bases at J, with 4 bases between. CDR1 KGHSH and CDR2 LQKENI come from the germline V gene. The CDR3 DNA reads TGTGCCAGCTCACTGGTCACCGGGGAGCTGTTTTTT. Its translation: CASSLVTGELFF.

CDR3 DNA sequence: TGTGCCAGCGGTACCGGGACAGAGAATCAGCCCCAGCATTTT. Amino acids: CASGTGTENQPQHF. V usage is TRBV6-5 and J usage is TRBJ1-5; 7 bases match TRBD1. Germline CDR1 and CDR2: MNHEY and SVGAGI. The CDR3 sequence is 14 residues long. V was pared by 8 bases and J by 4 bases, with 8 bases of the junction left unmatched.

This chain joins TRBV7-3 and TRBJ1-1, with D possibly matching TRBD1 (5 bases). CDR1 is SGHTA, CDR2 FQGTGA, per germline. This CDR3 has 15 residues. V lost 5 bases, J lost 1 base, and 14 bases lay in between. This CDR3 is CASSGGTGGNTEAFF. The CDR3 DNA reads as TGTGCCAGCAGCGGCGGGACTGGGGGGAACACTGAAGCTTTCTTT.

The rearrangement links TRBV7-3 to TRBJ2-5; no clear D gene. CDR3 size: 12 residues. The V end was cut by 5 bases, the J end by 5 bases, with 9 bases between. Germline V gives CDR1 SGHTA, CDR2 FQGTGA. CDR3 bases: TGTGCCAGCAGCAACGTCGGGGAGACCCAGTACTTC. It translates to CASSNVGETQYF.

For the CDR3, the DNA is TGTGCCAGCAGCGCCGGGACAGGGGCTTCCAGCTACGAGCAGTACTTC. Amino acid sequence: CASSAGTGASSYEQYF. The chain has TRBV7-9 and TRBJ2-7, with 10 positions matching TRBD1. Per germline, CDR1 SEHNR and CDR2 FQNEAQ (reference sequence). Losses at the gene ends were 5 bases for V and 3 bases for J; bases not matched to a gene: 10. The length of the CDR3 is 16 residues.